These T cell receptor beta chains were read from a single sample in a study of blood T cell repertoires in COVID-19. Assay used: immunoSEQ multiplex PCR; TCRdb lists only in-frame clones, some missing. Seen here are 190,000 or so clones, around nine tenths observed once, and the top ten hold around 0.88%. The sequenced material came from peripheral blood. These receptors all stem from a woman in her late teens or twenties who had recovered from COVID-19. The CDR3 runs from the conserved cysteine through the conserved F or W. Fields, in order: D gene, V gene, J gene, CDR3 protein. A D gene is named only where the DNA matches it firmly.

D: -; V: TRBV4-2; J: TRBJ1-5; CDR3: CASSRTGSVDQPQHF
D: TRBD2; V: TRBV7-2; J: TRBJ2-3; CDR3: CASSYTSGGSDTQYF
D: -; V: TRBV18; J: TRBJ2-3; CDR3: CASSHITDTQYF
D: TRBD2; V: TRBV11-3; J: TRBJ2-1; CDR3: CASSSLGTSDNEQFF
D: -; V: TRBV6-6; J: TRBJ2-1; CDR3: CASSFLERYNEQFF
D: -; V: TRBV30; J: TRBJ1-1; CDR3: CAWNLLDGLTEAFF
D: -; V: TRBV6-1; J: TRBJ1-2; CDR3: CASSEAEYNYGYTF
D: TRBD1; V: TRBV5-4; J: TRBJ2-5; CDR3: CASEDREQETQYF
D: -; V: TRBV18; J: TRBJ1-5; CDR3: CASSSQSGQNQPQHF
D: TRBD1; V: TRBV9; J: TRBJ1-6; CDR3: CASSVGGTGTYNSPLHF
D: TRBD1; V: TRBV3-1/TRBV3-2; J: TRBJ2-6; CDR3: CASSHTGTGLAGANVLTF
D: -; V: TRBV7-9; J: TRBJ2-5; CDR3: CASTHGTLREETQYF
D: -; V: TRBV4-2; J: TRBJ1-1; CDR3: CASSQDLGLLNTEAFF